These 17 T cell receptor beta chains were all obtained from the same sample, sequenced in a study of response to subunit inactivated influenza vaccine. Each CDR3 protein gets one entry after TCRdb re-called the RT-PCR reads with MiXCR. The sample lists 500,000 or so distinct CDR3 sequences; about 15% were seen once. The sequencing here drew on CD4+ T cells sorted from PBMCs, taken around 25 months after vaccination. Source of these receptors: a man between 50 and 70 years old who received an inactivated influenza vaccine.

The chain links TRBV7-2 to TRBJ1-3; D not resolved. The CDR3 sequence is 15 residues long. Germline V CDR1 and CDR2: SGHTA, FQGNSA. V dropped 1 base and J dropped 3 bases, with 10 bases sitting between them. The CDR3 loop is CASSLVVGGGNTIYF. The CDR3 DNA follows: TGTGCCAGCAGCTTAGTCGTGGGAGGTGGAAACACCATATATTTT.

The table lists this clonotype with many counts. This chain connects TRBV29-1 to TRBJ2-1; D unresolved. Trimming shortened V by 4 bases and J by 3 bases, and 4 bases separated the two germline ends. This CDR3 contains 11 residues. Looked up from germline, CDR1 is SQVTM and CDR2 is ANQGSEA. The CDR3 spells CSVVNYNEQFF. The CDR3 bases are TGCAGCGTTGTGAACTACAATGAGCAGTTCTTC.

The chain recombines TRBV5-8 with TRBJ2-7; weak D call: TRBD1 (6 bases). Trimming removed 5 bases at V and 3 bases at J, with 12 bases between. The CDR3 has 13 residues. Per germline, CDR1 SGHTS and CDR2 YDEGEE. The chain's CDR3 is CASRDSLIYEQYF. CDR3 sequence (DNA): TGTGCCAGCAGGGACAGCCTCATCTACGAGCAGTACTTC.

This clonotype was seen a few times. The chain employs TRBV30 and TRBJ1-2; D gene ambiguous. This CDR3 has 15 amino acids. Germline V CDR1 and CDR2: GTSNPN, SVGIG (reference sequence). With 1 base removed from V and 1 base from J, the gap between germline ends came to 13 bases. The DNA of the CDR3 is TGTGCCTGGAGTGGGGTTACGGACCTTAACTATGGCTACACCTTC. Protein sequence: CAWSGVTDLNYGYTF. Combining the CDR3 with reference TRBV30 and TRBJ1-2 gives the whole variable domain SQTIHQWPATLVQPVGSPLSLECTVEGTSNPNLYWYRQAAGRGLQLLFYSVGIGQISSEVPQNLSASRPQDRQFILSSKKLLLSDSGFYLCAWSGVTDLNYGYTFGSGTRLTVV.

The table lists this clonotype with a few counts. This chain connects TRBV20-1 to TRBJ1-6; tentatively, D is TRBD1 (6 bases). V was trimmed by 5 bases and J by 5 bases, leaving 13 bases between them. The CDR3 totals 14 residues. The germline V gene encodes CDR1 DFQATT and CDR2 SNEGSKA (reference sequence). In nucleotides, the CDR3 is TGCAGTGCTCCCAGGACAGCTCATAATTCACCCCTCCACTTT. Protein product: CSAPRTAHNSPLHF.

This clonotype was recorded at least ten times. The chain joins TRBV12-3 or TRBV12-4 to TRBJ2-1, with 7 bases fitting TRBD1. The length of the CDR3 is 14 residues. Trimming took 7 bases from V and 9 from J; bases not matched to a gene: 12. CDR3 nucleotides: TGTGCCAGCACAAAAGGGGGCTCAAAGGGTGAGCAGTTCTTC. Protein sequence: CASTKGGSKGEQFF.

In this sample, this clonotype turned up a few times. The chain combines TRBV20-1 with TRBJ2-7; TRBD2 matches 15 bases. V lost 6 bases and J lost 0; bases outside the gene matches: 12. The CDR3 is 18 residues long. Germline assignment: CDR1 DFQATT and CDR2 SNEGSKA (reference sequence). CDR3: CSALRAGLAGGSSYEQYF. CDR3 sequence (DNA): TGCAGTGCCCTAAGAGCGGGACTAGCGGGGGGCAGCTCCTACGAGCAGTACTTC.

The chain joins TRBV12-3 or TRBV12-4 to TRBJ1-5; D ambiguous. The V end was cut by 11 bases, the J end by 5 bases, with 10 bases between. This CDR3 is 11 amino acids long. CDR3 protein: CAVGNHQPQHF. Here the CDR3 DNA reads TGTGCCGTGGGTAATCATCAGCCCCAGCATTTT.

This clonotype was counted a few times. The gene calls are TRBV5-1 and TRBJ1-4, with TRBD1 matching 9 bases. CDR3 length equals 17 residues. V dropped 7 bases and J dropped 7; count of bases not matched to a gene: 17. CDR1 SGHRS and CDR2 YFSETQ come from the germline V gene. The CDR3 region has the DNA TGCGCCAGCGCTGAGACCTTACAGGGGGCTGTTCCTGAAAAACTGTTTTTT. It specifies CASAETLQGAVPEKLFF.

The table lists this clonotype with a few counts. The gene calls are TRBV7-2 and TRBJ2-2, with a possible D match to TRBD2 (5 bases). Trimming cost V 6 bases and J 0 bases, with 11 bases left between them. The CDR3 runs to 15 residues. Looked up from germline, CDR1 is SGHTA and CDR2 is FQGNSA. The CDR3 nucleotides read TGTGCCAGCAGGAGTTCGGGATCGAACACCGGGGAGCTGTTTTTT. It translates to CASRSSGSNTGELFF.

The chain combines TRBV7-2 with TRBJ2-1; possibly TRBD2 for D (6 bases). V dropped 0 bases and J dropped 10 bases, with 13 bases sitting between them. There are 14 residues in the CDR3. Germline lookup yields CDR1 SGHTA and CDR2 FQGNSA. CDR3 in DNA: TGTGCCAGCAGCTTAGCCGTGGGCGGGGTAGAGCAGTTCTTC. Translated: CASSLAVGGVEQFF.

The V and J genes are TRBV6-2 or TRBV6-3 and TRBJ1-1; perhaps TRBD1 as D (6 bases). The CDR3 consists of 16 residues. Germline CDR1 MNHEY, CDR2 SVGEGT. The V gene lost 0 bases and the J gene lost 1 base, with 12 bases spanning the gap. The CDR3 DNA reads TGTGCCAGCAGTTACTCGCCAGGGGCGACGAACACTGAAGCTTTCTTT. Translated, it gives CASSYSPGATNTEAFF.

This rearrangement joins TRBV6-5 to TRBJ2-1; 7 bases line up with TRBD1. Germline V gene data show CDR1 as MNHEY and CDR2 as SVGAGI. The CDR3 extends over 17 amino acids. J was trimmed by 0 bases and V by 6 bases; bases with no gene match: 11. The CDR3 DNA reads as TGTGCCAGCAGCCTTACTCGGACAGGCGTCTCCTACAATGAGCAGTTCTTC. Residues: CASSLTRTGVSYNEQFF.

This clonotype was counted between two and nine times. This chain connects TRBV4-1 to TRBJ2-3; the D is unclear. Germline-derived CDR1 and CDR2 are MGHRA and YSYEKL. Trimming took off 1 base at V and 0 bases at J, with 8 bases between the two ends. The CDR3 has 15 amino acids. Written as DNA, the CDR3 is TGCGCCAGCAGCCAAGTCGTTATTAGCACAGATACGCAGTATTTT. This sequence encodes CASSQVVISTDTQYF.

This clonotype has just a few counts. The CDR3 region is CASSPLTGLASIEQYF. The CDR3, as DNA: TGTGCCAGCTCACCGCTAACGGGACTAGCTTCTATCGAGCAGTACTTC. The chain recombines TRBV18 with TRBJ2-7, with 9 bases identical to TRBD2. V was pared by 3 bases and J by 6 bases, with 12 bases of the junction left unmatched. Germline assignment: CDR1 KGHSH and CDR2 LQKENI. The CDR3 runs 16 residues.

The gene calls are TRBV4-1 and TRBJ2-7; TRBD1 might be the D (5 bases). CDR1 MGHRA and CDR2 YSYEKL come from the germline V gene. Deletions cut 1 base from V and 3 bases from J, with 10 bases between. The length of the CDR3 is 14 residues. The CDR3: CASSQVTGNYEQYF. The CDR3 coding sequence is TGCGCCAGCAGCCAAGTCACAGGCAACTACGAGCAGTACTTC.

A few counts support this clonotype. V is TRBV6-5 and J is TRBJ2-1; the match to TRBD2 covers 10 bases. Looked up from germline, CDR1 is MNHEY and CDR2 is SVGAGI. The trim removed 1 base at V and 7 bases at J, leaving 4 bases unmatched. This CDR3 is 15 amino acids long. In DNA, the CDR3 is TGTGCCAGCAGTTACTGGAGCGGGGGGGATAATGAGCAGTTCTTC. Translation: CASSYWSGGDNEQFF.